This record covers a single T cell receptor (beta chain). These data originate in a study of blood T cell repertoires in COVID-19. Study-wide context: Samples taken during acute and convalescent COVID-19 were collected in the United States, Italy and Spain. PBMCs, B-cell-depleted T cells, or T cells were the source of the cDNA or gDNA that made up the material.

Sequenced by immunoSEQ multiplex PCR; TCRdb stores in-frame clones only, minus some. The sample contains 300,000 to 500,000 clones, 88% of which appear only once. Participants' reported clinical history set cohort assignment. Trimming took off 3 bases at V and 5 bases at J, with 13 bases between the two ends. Germline CDR1 and CDR2: SEHNR and FQNEAQ (reference sequence). The CDR3 sequence is 14 residues long. The clonotype originates from a woman in her 40s with acute COVID-19. J is TRBJ1-2 and V is TRBV7-9; D perhaps matches TRBD1 (5 bases). Sequenced material: PBMCs or T cells enriched from blood (not recorded which). CDR3 DNA: TGTGCCAGCAGCTTTGGGGATGACAGATATGGCTACACCTTC. Translated, it gives CASSFGDDRYGYTF.